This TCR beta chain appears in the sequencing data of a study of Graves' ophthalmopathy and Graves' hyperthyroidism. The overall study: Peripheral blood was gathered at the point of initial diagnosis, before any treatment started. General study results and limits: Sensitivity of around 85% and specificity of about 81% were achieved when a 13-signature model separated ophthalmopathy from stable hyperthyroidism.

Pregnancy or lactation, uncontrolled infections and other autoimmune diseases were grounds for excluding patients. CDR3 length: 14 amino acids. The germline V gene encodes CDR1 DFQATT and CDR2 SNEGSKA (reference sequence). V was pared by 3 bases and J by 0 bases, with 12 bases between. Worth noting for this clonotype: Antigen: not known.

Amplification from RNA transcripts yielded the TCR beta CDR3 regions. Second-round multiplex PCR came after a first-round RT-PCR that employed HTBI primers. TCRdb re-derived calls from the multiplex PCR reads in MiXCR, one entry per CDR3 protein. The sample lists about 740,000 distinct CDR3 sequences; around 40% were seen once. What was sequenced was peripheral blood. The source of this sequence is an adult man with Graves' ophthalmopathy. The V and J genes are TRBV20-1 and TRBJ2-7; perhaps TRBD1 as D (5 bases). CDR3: CSASQQGISYEQYF. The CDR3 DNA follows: TGCAGTGCTAGTCAGCAGGGCATCTCCTACGAGCAGTACTTC.